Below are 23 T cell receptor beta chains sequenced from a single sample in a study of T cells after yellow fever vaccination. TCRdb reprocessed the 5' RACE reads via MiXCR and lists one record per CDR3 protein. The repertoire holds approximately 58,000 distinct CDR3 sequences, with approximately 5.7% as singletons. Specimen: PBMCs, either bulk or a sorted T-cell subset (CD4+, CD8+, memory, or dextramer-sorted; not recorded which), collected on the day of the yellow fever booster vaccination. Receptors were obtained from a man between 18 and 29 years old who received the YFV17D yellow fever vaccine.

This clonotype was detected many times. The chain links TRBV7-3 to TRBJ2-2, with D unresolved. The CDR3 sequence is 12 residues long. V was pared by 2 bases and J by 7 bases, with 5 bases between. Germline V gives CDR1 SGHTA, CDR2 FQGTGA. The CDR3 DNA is TGTGCCAGCAGCTTAGGTCTCGGGGAGCTGTTTTTT. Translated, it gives CASSLGLGELFF.

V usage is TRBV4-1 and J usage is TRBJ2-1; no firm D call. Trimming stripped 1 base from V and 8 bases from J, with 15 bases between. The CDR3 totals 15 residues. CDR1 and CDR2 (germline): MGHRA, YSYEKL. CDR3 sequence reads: CASSQVDQRSDEQFF. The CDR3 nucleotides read TGCGCCAGCAGCCAAGTCGACCAGAGGAGCGATGAGCAGTTCTTC.

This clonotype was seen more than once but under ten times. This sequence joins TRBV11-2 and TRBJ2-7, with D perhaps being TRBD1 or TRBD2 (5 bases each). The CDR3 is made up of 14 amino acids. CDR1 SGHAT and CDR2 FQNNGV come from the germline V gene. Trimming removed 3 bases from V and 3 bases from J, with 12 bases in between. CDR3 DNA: TGTGCCAGCAGCTTTGGGGCGGGCGACTACGAGCAGTACTTC. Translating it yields CASSFGAGDYEQYF.

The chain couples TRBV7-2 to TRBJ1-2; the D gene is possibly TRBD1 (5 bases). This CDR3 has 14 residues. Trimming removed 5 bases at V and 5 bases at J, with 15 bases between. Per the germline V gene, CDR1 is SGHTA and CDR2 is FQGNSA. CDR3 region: CASSPLGAGYGYTF. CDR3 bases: TGTGCCAGCAGCCCCCTCGGGGCTGGGTATGGCTACACCTTC.

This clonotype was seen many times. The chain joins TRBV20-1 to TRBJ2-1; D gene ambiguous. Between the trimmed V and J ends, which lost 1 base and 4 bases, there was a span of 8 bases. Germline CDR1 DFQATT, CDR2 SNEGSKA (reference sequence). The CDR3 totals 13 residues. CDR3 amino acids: CSARGVGYNEQFF. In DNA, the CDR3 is TGCAGTGCTAGAGGTGTTGGATACAATGAGCAGTTCTTC.

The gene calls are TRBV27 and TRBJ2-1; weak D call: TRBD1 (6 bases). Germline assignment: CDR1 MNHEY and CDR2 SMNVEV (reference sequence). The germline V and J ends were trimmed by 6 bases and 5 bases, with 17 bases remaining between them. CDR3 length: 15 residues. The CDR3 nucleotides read TGTGCCAGCAGCCCTACAGGGTTCCCCCACAATGAGCAGTTCTTC. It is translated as CASSPTGFPHNEQFF.

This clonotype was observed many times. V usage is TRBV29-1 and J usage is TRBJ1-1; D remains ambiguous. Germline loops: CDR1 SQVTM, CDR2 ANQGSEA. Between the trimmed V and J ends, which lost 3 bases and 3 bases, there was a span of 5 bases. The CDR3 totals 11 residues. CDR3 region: CSVDVDTEAFF. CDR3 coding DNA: TGCAGCGTTGACGTCGACACTGAAGCTTTCTTT.

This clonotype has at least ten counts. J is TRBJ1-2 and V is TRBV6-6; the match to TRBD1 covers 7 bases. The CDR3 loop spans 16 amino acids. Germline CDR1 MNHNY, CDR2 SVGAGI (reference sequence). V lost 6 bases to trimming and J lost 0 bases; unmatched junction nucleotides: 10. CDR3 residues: CASRDPDRVANYGYTF. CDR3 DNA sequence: TGTGCCAGCAGGGACCCCGACAGGGTCGCTAACTATGGCTACACCTTC.

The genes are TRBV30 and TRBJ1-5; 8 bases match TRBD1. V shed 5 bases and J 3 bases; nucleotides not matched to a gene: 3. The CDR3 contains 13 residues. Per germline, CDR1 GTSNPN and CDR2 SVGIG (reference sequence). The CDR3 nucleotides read TGTGCCTGGGGGACAGGCCACAATCAGCCCCAGCATTTT. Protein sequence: CAWGTGHNQPQHF.

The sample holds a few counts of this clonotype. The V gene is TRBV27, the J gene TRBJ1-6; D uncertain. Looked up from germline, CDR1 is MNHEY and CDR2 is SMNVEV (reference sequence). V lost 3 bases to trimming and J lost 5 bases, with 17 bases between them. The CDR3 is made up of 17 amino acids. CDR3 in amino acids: CASSLADPSPHNSPLHF. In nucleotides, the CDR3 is TGTGCCAGCAGTTTGGCCGACCCTAGCCCTCATAATTCACCCCTCCACTTT.

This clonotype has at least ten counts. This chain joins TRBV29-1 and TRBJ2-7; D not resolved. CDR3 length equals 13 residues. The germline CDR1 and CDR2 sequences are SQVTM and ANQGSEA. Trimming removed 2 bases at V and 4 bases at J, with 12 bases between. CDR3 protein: CSVEFPREYEQYF. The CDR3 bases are TGCAGCGTTGAATTTCCTAGAGAGTACGAGCAGTACTTC.

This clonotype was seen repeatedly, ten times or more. This CDR3 reads CARASRLAGDYNEQFF. In nucleotides, the CDR3 is TGTGCCAGAGCTTCGCGGCTAGCGGGGGATTACAATGAGCAGTTCTTC. The chain uses TRBV2 and TRBJ2-1; TRBD2 matches at 10 bases. CDR1 is SNHLY, CDR2 FYNNEI, per germline. V lost 9 bases and J lost 4; bases outside the gene matches: 12. The CDR3 spans 16 residues.

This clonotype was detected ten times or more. The CDR3 sequence is CASSLTGAPNYEQYV. CDR3 sequence (DNA): TGTGCCAGCAGCCTCACAGGGGCGCCCAACTACGAGCAGTACGTC. This chain uses TRBV27 with TRBJ2-7, with 7 bases lining up with TRBD1. The junction had 11 bases not matched to a gene; V was cut back by 6 bases and J by 3 bases. Germline loops: CDR1 MNHEY, CDR2 SMNVEV (reference sequence). This CDR3 spans 15 amino acids.

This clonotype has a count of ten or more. The CDR3 protein is CASGSYNSPLHF. The CDR3 nucleotides read TGCGCCAGCGGAAGTTATAATTCACCCCTCCACTTT. This rearrangement joins TRBV4-1 to TRBJ1-6, with D hard to call. From germline, CDR1 is MGHRA and CDR2 YSYEKL. Trimming cost V 8 bases and J 4 bases, with 6 bases left between them. This CDR3 comprises 12 residues.

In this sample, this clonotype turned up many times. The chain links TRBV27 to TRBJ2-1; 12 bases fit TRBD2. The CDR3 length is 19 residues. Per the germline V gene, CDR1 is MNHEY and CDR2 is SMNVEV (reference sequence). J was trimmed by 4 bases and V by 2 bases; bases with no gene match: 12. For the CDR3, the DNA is TGTGCCAGCAGTTTAGGCCTAGCGGGGGGGCCGTCTCTGTACAATGAGCAGTTCTTC. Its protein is CASSLGLAGGPSLYNEQFF.

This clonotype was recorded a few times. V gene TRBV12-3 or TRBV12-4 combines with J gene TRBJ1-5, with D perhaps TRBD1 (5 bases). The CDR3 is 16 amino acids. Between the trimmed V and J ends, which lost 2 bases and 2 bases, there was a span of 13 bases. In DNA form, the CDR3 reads TGTGCCAGCAGTTTATGGAGGGGCGAGGGCAATCAGCCCCAGCATTTT. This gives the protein CASSLWRGEGNQPQHF.

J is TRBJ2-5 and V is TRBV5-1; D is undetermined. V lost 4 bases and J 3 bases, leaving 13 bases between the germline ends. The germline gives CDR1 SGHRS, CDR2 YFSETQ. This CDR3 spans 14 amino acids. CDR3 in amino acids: CASSPWDLEETQYF. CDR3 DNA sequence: TGCGCCAGCAGCCCCTGGGATCTAGAAGAGACCCAGTACTTC.

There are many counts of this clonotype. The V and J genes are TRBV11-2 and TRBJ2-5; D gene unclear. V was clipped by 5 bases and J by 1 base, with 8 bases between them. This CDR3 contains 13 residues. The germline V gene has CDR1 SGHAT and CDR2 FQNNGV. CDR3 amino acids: CASSIVGQETQYF. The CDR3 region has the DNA TGTGCCAGCAGCATAGTAGGCCAAGAGACCCAGTACTTC.

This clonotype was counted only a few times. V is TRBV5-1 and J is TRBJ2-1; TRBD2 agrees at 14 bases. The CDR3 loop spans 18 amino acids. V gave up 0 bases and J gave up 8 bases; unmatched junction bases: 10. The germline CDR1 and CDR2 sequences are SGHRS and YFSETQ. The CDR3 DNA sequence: TGCGCCAGCAGCTTGGAGAGACTAGCGGGGGGGCCCGATGATGAGCAGTTCTTC. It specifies CASSLERLAGGPDDEQFF.

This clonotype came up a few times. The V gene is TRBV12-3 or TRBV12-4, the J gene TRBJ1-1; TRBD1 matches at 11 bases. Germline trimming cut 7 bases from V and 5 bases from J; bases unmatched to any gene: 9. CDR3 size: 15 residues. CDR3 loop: CASKLTGTGGTEAFF. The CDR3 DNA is TGTGCCAGCAAGCTGACCGGGACAGGGGGGACTGAAGCTTTCTTT.

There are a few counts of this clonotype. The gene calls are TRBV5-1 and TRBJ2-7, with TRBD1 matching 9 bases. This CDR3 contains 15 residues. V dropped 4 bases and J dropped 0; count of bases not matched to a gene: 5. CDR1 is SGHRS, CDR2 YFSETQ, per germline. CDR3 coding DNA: TGCGCCAGCAGCATGGGACAGGGAAGCTCCTACGAGCAGTACGTC. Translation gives CASSMGQGSSYEQYV.

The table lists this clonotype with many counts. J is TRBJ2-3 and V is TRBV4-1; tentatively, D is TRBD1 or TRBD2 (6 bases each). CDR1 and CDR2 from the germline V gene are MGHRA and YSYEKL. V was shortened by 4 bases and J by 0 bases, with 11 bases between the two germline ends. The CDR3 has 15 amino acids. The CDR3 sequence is CASSRRGISTDTQYF. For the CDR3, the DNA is TGCGCCAGCAGCCGGAGGGGGATTAGCACAGATACGCAGTATTTT.

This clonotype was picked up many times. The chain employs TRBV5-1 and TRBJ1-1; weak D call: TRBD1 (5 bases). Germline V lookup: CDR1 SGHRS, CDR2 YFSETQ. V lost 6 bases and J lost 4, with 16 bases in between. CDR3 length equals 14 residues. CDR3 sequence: CASKEGVSGTEAFF. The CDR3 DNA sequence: TGCGCCAGCAAGGAAGGGGTCTCGGGCACTGAAGCTTTCTTT.